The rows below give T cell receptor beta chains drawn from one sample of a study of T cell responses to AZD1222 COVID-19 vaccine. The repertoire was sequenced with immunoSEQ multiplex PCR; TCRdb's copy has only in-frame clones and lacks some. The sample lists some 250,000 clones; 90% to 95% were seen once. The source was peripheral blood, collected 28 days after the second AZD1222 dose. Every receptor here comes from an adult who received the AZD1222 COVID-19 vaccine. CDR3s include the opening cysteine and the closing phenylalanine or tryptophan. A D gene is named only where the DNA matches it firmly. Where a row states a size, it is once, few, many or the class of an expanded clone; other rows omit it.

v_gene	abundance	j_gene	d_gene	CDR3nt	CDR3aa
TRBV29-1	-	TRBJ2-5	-	TGCAGCGTTGAGGGAGAGAACAGCCGAGAGAGATTCACAGAGACCCAGTACTTC	CSVEGENSRERFTETQYF
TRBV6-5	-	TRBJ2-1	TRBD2	TGTGCCAGCAGGAAGACTAGCGGGGGGGAGAATGAGCAGTTCTTC	CASRKTSGGENEQFF
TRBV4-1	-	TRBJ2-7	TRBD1	TGCGCCAGCAGCCTCCGGGACAGGTACACCTACGAGCAGTACTTC	CASSLRDRYTYEQYF
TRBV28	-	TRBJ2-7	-	TGTGCCAGCAGTCTCGGACAGTACGAGCAGTACTTC	CASSLGQYEQYF
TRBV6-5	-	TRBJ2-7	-	TGTGCCAGCTGCCGGCTTGCCGAGGAGCAGTACTTC	CASCRLAEEQYF
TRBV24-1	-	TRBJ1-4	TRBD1	TGTGCCACCAGTGACCCTCGGACAGGGGCGGAAAAACTGTTTTTT	CATSDPRTGAEKLFF
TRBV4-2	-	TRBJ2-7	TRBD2	TGTGCCAGCAGCCAGACACCCGGGACTACTACCTCCGAGCAGTACTTC	CASSQTPGTTTSEQYF
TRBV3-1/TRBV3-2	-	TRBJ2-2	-	TGTGCCAGCAGCCAAGTAGGGGGGATGGGAACCGGGGAGCTGTTTTTT	CASSQVGGMGTGELFF
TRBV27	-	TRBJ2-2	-	TGTGCCAGCAGTTCCGGAGGCGCCGGGGAGCTGTTTTTT	CASSSGGAGELFF
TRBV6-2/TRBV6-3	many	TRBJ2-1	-	TGTGCCAGCAGTTACTCGGAGGACTGGAACTACAATGAGCAGTTCTTC	CASSYSEDWNYNEQFF
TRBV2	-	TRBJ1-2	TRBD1	TGTGCCAGCCTAGACAGGGCACGACGATTAGGAGGCTACACCTTC	CASLDRARRLGGYTF
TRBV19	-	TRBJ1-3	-	TGTGCCAGTAGTGCACTACAGTTCCACTCTGGAAACACCATATATTTT	CASSALQFHSGNTIYF
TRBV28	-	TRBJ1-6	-	TGTGCCAGCAGACCGGGCCTCAGTAATTCACCCCTCCACTTT	CASRPGLSNSPLHF
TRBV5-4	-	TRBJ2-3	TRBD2	TGTGCCAGCAGCTTAGCGGGAGCTGAAGATACGCAGTATTTT	CASSLAGAEDTQYF
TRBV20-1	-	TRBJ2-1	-	TGCAGTGCTCCAGACAATGAGCAGTTCTTC	CSAPDNEQFF
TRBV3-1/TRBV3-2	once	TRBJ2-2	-	TGTGCCGCGGGACACGGCACCGGGGAGCTGTTTTTT	CAAGHGTGELFF
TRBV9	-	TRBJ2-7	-	TGTGCCAGCAGCGTAGCCCTAGGTTCCCACTACGAGCAGTACTTC	CASSVALGSHYEQYF
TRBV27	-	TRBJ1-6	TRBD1	TGTGCCAGCAGTTTGTGGACAGGGGGCCTAAATTCACCCCTCCACTTT	CASSLWTGGLNSPLHF
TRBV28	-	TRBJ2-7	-	TGTGCCAGCAGCCTCAGGGGGGGAGAGGGGCCCGAGCAGTACTTC	CASSLRGGEGPEQYF
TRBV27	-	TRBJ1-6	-	TGTGCCAGCAGTCCCGGGACTTCTAGCTCCTATAATTCACCCCTCCACTTT	CASSPGTSSSYNSPLHF
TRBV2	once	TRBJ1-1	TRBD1	TGTGCCAGCCGCATCGACGCAGGGGGGACTGAAGCTTTCTTT	CASRIDAGGTEAFF
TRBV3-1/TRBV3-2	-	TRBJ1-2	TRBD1	TGTGCCAGCGGCGGGACAGTCTATGGCTACACCTTC	CASGGTVYGYTF
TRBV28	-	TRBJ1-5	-	TGTGCCAGCACTGAATCTGGGGGCCGGCAGCCCCAGCATTTT	CASTESGGRQPQHF
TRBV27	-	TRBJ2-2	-	TGTGCCAGCAGGTCCCGGGACTTTTACACCGGGGAGCTGTTTTTT	CASRSRDFYTGELFF
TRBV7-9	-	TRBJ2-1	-	TGTGCCAGCAGCTTAGGTATTACGTTTACCTACAATGAGCAGTTCTTC	CASSLGITFTYNEQFF
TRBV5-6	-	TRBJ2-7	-	TGTGCCAGCAGCTTACAGGATTCGTACGAGCAGTACTTC	CASSLQDSYEQYF
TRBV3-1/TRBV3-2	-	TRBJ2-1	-	TGTGCCAGCAGCCAACGCGGGACTGAGCAGTTCTTC	CASSQRGTEQFF
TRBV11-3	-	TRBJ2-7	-	TGTGCCAGCAGCCAGGACGGGTTCGAGCAGTACTTC	CASSQDGFEQYF
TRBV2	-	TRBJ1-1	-	TGTGCCAGCACCCAGGGTGGCTCGACTGAAGCTTTCTTT	CASTQGGSTEAFF
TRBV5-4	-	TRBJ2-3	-	TGTGCCAGCAGCTTGGGGGGCCTTAGCACAGATACGCAGTATTTT	CASSLGGLSTDTQYF
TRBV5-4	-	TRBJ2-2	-	TGTGCCAGCAGCTTGGTTGGGGGGACCGGGGAGCTGTTTTTT	CASSLVGGTGELFF
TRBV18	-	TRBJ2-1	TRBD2	TGTGCCAGCTCAGGCGGGACTAGCGGTGAGCAGTTCTTC	CASSGGTSGEQFF
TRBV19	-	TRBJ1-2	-	TGTGCCAGTAGTATAGTGGGCAGGCCAAACTATGGCTACACCTTC	CASSIVGRPNYGYTF
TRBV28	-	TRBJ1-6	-	TGTGCCAGCAGTTACCCCTCGACGGGAGGATCATCACCCCTCCACTTT	CASSYPSTGGSSPLHF
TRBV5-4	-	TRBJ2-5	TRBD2	TGTGCCAGCAGCTTGGTGGCGGGAGTGGAGACCCAGTACTTC	CASSLVAGVETQYF
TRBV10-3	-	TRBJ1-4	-	TGTGCCATCAGTGAGGGGGGGATGGTTGAAAAACTGTTTTTT	CAISEGGMVEKLFF
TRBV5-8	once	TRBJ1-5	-	TGTGCCAGCAGCTTTGGGGGGCAGCCCCAGCATTTT	CASSFGGQPQHF
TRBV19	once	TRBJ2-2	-	TGTGCCAGTAGTAGGGGGACATTAAACACCGGGGAGCTGTTTTTT	CASSRGTLNTGELFF
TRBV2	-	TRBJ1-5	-	TGTGCCAGCAGTCCGGACAGCGTCAATCAGCCCCAGCATTTT	CASSPDSVNQPQHF
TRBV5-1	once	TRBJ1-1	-	TGCGCCAGCAGCTTCCGTTCGACAGGGAACACTGAAGCTTTCTTT	CASSFRSTGNTEAFF
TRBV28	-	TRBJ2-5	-	TGTGCCAGCAGGGACGGGGCGGGGTTACAAGAGACCCAGTACTTC	CASRDGAGLQETQYF
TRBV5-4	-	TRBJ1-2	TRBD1	TGTGCCAGCAGCGGGGGGACAGGCCGGACATACGGCTACACCTTC	CASSGGTGRTYGYTF
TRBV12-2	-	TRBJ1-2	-	TGTGCAAGTCGCTTGCCCGGGCCGCCCTATGGCTACACCTTC	CASRLPGPPYGYTF
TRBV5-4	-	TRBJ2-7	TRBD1	TGTGCCAGCAGCCCGAGCCGACCGGGACAGGGGCCCTACGAGCAGTACTTC	CASSPSRPGQGPYEQYF
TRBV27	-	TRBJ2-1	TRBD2	TGTGCCAGCAGTTCCTCAGCGGGAGGGCCGAATGAGCAGTTCTTC	CASSSSAGGPNEQFF